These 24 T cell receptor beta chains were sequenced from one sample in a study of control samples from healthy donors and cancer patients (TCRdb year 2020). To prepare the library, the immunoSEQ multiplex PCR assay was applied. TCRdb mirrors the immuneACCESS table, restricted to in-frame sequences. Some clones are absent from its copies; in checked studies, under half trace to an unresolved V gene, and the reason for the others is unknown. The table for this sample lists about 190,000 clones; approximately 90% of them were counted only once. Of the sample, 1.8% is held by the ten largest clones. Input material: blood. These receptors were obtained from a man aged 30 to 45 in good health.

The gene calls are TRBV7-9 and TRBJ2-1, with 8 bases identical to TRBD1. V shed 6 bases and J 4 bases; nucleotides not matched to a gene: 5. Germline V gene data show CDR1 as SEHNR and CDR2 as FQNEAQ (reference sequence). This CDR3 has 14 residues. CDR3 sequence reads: CASRPGGAYNEQFF. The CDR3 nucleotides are TGTGCCAGCAGACCAGGGGGCGCTTACAATGAGCAGTTCTTC.

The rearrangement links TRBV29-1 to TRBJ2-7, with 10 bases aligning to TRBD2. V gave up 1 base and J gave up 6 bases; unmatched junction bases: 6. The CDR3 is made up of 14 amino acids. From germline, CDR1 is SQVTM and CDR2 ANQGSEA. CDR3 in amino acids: CSVEAASGGPEQYF. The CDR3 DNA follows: TGCAGCGTTGAAGCCGCTAGCGGGGGACCCGAGCAGTACTTC.

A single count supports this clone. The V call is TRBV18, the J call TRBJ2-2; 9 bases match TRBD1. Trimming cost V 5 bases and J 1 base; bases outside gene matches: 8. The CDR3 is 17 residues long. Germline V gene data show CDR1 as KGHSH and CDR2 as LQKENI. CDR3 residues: CASSSRPGQGNTGELFF. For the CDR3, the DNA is TGTGCCAGCTCATCACGTCCGGGACAGGGGAACACCGGGGAGCTGTTTTTT.

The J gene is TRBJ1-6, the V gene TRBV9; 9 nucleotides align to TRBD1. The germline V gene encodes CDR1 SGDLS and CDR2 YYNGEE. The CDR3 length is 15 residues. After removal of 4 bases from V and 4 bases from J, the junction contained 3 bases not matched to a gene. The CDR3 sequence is CASSSGQGYNSPLHF. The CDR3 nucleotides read TGTGCCAGCAGCTCCGGACAGGGGTATAATTCACCCCTCCACTTT.

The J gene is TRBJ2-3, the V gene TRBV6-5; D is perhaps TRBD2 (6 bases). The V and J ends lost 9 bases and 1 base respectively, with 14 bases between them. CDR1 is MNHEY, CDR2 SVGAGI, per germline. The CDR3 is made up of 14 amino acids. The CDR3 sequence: CASTVSSGTDTQYF. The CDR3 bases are TGTGCCAGTACCGTGTCTAGCGGCACAGATACGCAGTATTTT.

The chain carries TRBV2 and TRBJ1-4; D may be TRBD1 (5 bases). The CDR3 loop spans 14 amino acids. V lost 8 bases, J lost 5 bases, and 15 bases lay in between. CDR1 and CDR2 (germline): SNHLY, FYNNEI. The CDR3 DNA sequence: TGTGCCAGCCAGATGGGACCCTCAAATGAAAAACTGTTTTTT. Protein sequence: CASQMGPSNEKLFF.

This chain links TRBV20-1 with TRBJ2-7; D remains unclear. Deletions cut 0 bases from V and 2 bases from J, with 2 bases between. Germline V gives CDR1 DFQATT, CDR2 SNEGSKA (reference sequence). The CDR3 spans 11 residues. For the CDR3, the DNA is TGCAGTGCTAGAGACGCCTACGAGCAGTACTTC. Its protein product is CSARDAYEQYF.

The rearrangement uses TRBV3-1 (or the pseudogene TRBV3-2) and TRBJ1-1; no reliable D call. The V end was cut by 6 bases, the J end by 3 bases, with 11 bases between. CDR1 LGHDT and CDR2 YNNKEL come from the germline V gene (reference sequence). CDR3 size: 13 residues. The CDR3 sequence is CASSRMMDTEAFF. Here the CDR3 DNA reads TGTGCCAGCAGTCGGATGATGGACACTGAAGCTTTCTTT.

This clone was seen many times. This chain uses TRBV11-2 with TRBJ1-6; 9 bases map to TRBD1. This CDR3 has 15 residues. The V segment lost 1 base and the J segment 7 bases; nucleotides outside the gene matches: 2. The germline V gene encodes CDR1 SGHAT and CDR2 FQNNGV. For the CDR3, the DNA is TGTGCCAGCAGCTTAGCGACAGGGGGAAATTCACCCCTCCACTTT. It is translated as CASSLATGGNSPLHF.

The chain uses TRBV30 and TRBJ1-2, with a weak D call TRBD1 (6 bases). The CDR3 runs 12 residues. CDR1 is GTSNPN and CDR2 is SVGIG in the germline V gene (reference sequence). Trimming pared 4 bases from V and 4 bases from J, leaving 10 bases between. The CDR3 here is CAWIGGGYGYTF. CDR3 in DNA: TGTGCCTGGATCGGAGGGGGCTATGGCTACACCTTC.

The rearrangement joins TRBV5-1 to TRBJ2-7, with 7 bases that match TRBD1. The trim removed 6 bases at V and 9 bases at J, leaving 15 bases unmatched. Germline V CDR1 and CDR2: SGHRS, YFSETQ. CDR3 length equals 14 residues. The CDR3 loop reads CASTVGQAGGLQYF. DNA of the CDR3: TGCGCCAGCACCGTCGGACAGGCCGGCGGGTTGCAGTACTTC.

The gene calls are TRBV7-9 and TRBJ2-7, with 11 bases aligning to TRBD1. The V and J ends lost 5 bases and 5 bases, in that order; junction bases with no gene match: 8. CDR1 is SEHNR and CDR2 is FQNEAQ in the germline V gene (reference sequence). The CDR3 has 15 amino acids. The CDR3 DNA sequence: TGTGCCAGCAGCCTTGGACAGGGGGCTCTCCACGAGCAGTACTTC. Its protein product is CASSLGQGALHEQYF.

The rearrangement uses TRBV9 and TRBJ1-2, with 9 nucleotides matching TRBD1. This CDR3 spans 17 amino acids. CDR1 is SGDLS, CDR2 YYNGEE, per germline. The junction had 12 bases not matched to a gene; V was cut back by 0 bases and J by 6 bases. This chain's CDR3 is CASSVDEGTGWADGYTF. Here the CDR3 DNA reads TGTGCCAGCAGCGTAGATGAGGGGACAGGGTGGGCGGATGGCTACACCTTC.

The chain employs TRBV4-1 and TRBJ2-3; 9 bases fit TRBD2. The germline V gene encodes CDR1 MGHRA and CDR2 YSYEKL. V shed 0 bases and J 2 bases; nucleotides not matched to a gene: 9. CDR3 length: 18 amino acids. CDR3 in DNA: TGCGCCAGCAGCCAAGATCCGAGCGGGGGGTCTCTCACAGATACGCAGTATTTT. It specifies CASSQDPSGGSLTDTQYF.

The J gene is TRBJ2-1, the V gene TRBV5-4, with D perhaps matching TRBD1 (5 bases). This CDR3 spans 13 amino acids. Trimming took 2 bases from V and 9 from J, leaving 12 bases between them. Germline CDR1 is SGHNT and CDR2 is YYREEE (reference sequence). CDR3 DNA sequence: TGTGCCAGCAGCTTCCAGGGCTCAGGTGAGCAGTTCTTC. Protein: CASSFQGSGEQFF.

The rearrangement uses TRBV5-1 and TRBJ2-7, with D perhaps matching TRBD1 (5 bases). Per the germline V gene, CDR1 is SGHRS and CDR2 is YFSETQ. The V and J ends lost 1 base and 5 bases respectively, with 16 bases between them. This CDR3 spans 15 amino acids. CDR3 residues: CASSLTGGVVNEQYF. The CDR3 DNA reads TGCGCCAGCAGCTTGACAGGTGGAGTGGTGAACGAGCAGTACTTC. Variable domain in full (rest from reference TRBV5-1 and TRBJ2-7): KAGVTQTPRYLIKTRGQQVTLSCSPISGHRSVSWYQQTPGQGLQFLFEYFSETQRNKGNFPGRFSGRQFSNSRSEMNVSTLELGDSALYLCASSLTGGVVNEQYFGPGTRLTVT.

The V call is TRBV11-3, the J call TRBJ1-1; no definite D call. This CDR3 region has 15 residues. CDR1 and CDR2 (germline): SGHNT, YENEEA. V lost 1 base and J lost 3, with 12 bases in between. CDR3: CASSLGGHLHTEAFF. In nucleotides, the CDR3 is TGTGCCAGCAGCTTAGGAGGCCACTTGCACACTGAAGCTTTCTTT. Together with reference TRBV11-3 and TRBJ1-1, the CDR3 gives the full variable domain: EAGVVQSPRYKIIEKKQPVAFWCNPISGHNTLYWYLQNLGQGPELLIRYENEEAVDDSQLPKDRFSAERLKGVDSTLKIQPAELGDSAVYLCASSLGGHLHTEAFFGQGTRLTVV.

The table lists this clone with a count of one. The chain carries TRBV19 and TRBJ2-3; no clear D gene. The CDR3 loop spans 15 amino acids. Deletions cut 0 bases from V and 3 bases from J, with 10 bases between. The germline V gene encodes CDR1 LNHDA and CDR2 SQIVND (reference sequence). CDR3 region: CASSIDGVRTDTQYF. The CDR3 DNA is TGTGCCAGTAGTATAGATGGGGTACGGACAGATACGCAGTATTTT.

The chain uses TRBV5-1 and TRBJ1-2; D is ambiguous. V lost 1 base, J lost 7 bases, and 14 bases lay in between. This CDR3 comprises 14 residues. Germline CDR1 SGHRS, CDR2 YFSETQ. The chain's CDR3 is CASSLTLGPGGYTF. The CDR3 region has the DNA TGCGCCAGCAGCTTGACACTAGGACCTGGTGGCTACACCTTC.

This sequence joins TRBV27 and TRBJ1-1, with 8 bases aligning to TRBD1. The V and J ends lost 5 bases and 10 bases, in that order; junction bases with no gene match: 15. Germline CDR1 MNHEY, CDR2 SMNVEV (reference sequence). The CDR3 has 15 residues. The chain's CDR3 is CASSPRTGSSPGAFF. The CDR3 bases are TGTGCCAGCAGTCCTCGGACAGGGAGCTCACCGGGAGCTTTCTTT.

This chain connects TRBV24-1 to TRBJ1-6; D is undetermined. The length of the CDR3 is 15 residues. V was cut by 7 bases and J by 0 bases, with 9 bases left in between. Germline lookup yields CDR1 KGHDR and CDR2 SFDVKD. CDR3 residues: CATSQGSSYNSPLHF. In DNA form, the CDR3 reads TGTGCCACCAGCCAAGGGAGCTCCTATAATTCACCCCTCCACTTT.

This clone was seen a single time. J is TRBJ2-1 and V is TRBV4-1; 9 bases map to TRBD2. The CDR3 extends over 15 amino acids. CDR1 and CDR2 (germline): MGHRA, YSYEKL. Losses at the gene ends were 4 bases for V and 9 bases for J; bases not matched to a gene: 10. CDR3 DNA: TGCGCCAGCAGCCCACACCGCGGGGGGGCCGGTGAGCAGTTCTTC. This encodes CASSPHRGGAGEQFF.

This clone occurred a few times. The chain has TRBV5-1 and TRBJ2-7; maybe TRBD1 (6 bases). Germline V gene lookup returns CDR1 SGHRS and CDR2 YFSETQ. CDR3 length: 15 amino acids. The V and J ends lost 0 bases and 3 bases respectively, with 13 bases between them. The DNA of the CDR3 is TGCGCCAGCAGCTTGGCCTACAGGGAAAACTACGAGCAGTACTTC. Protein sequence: CASSLAYRENYEQYF.

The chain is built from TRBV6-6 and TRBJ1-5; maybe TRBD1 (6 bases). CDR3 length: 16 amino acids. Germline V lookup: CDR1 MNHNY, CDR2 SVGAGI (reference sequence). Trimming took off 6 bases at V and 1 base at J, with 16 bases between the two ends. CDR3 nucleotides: TGTGCCAGCAGCCGAACCAACAGGGCCAGCAATCAGCCCCAGCATTTT. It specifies CASSRTNRASNQPQHF.